The T cell receptor (beta chain) under discussion was sequenced for a study of regulatory T cells in long-lasting Graves disease. Points on this clonotype: The antigen is not known.

Findings of the study overall: Favored usage of TRBV28, TRBJ1-2 and TRBJ2-5 was recorded in persistent disease.

V dropped 6 bases and J dropped 6 bases, with 12 bases sitting between them. CDR1 and CDR2 (germline): SEHNR, FQNEAQ (reference sequence). The CDR3 loop spans 12 amino acids. Construction of TCR beta libraries relied on iRepertoire HTBI primers and on Arm-PCR targeting CDR3 regions. TCRdb re-called the multiplex PCR reads through MiXCR, storing one row per CDR3 protein. The sample includes about 400,000 distinct CDR3 sequences, roughly a sixth of them seen just once. Time point indicated: newly diagnosed GD, antithyroid drugs for less than 3 months. PBMC RNA was the source of the TCR library. The authors drew patients from an endocrinology department in Xi'an, China.

The V call is TRBV7-9, the J call TRBJ2-7; the D gene is possibly TRBD1 (6 bases). This sample comprised peripheral blood mononuclear cells (PBMCs), obtained at new diagnosis, from a patient treated with antithyroid drugs. The sequence derives from a female donor with Graves disease. The CDR3 DNA reads TGTGCCAGCAGTCCCGCAGGGGCCGAGCAGTACTTC. This gives the protein CASSPAGAEQYF. Complete variable domain (other parts from reference TRBV7-9 and TRBJ2-7): DTGVSQNPRHKITKRGQNVTFRCDPISEHNRLYWYRQTLGQGPEFLTYFQNEAQLEKSRLLSDRFSAERPKGSFSTLEIQRTEQGDSAMYLCASSPAGAEQYFGPGTRLTVT.